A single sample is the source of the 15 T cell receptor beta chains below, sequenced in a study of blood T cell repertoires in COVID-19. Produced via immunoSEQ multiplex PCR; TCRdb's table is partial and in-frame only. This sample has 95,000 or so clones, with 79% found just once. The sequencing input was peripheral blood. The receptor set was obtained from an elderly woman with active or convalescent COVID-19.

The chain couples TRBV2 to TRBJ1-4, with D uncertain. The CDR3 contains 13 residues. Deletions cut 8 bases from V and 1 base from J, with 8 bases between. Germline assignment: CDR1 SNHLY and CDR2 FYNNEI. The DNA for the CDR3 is TGTGCCAGCGGCGGGGTAACTAATGAAAAACTGTTTTTT. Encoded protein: CASGGVTNEKLFF.

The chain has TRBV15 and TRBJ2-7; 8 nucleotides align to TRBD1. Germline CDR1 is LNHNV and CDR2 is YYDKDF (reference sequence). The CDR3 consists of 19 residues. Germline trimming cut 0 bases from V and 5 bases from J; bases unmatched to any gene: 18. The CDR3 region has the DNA TGTGCCACCAGCAGAGATCTTCAAAGGCGACGGACAGGGAGGCACGAGCAGTACTTC. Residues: CATSRDLQRRRTGRHEQYF.

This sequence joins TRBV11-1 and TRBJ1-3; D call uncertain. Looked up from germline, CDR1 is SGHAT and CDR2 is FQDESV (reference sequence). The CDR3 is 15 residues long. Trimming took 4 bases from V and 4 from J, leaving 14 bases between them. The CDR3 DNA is TGTGCCAGCAGCTACGGGGTACCGTCAGGAAACACCATATATTTT. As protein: CASSYGVPSGNTIYF.

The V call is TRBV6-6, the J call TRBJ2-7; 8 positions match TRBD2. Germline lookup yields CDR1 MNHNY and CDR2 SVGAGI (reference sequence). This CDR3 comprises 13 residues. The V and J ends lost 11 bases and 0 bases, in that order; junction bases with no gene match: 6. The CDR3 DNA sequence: TGTGCCGTCACTAGCGGTCTCTCCTACGAGCAGTACTTC. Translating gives CAVTSGLSYEQYF.

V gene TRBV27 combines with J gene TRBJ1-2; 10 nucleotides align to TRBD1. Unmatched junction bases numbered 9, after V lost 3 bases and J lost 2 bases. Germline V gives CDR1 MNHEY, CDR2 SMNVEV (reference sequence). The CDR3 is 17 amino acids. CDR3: CASSLGQGKGRNYGYTF. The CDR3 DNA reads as TGTGCCAGCAGTTTGGGACAGGGGAAGGGTAGGAACTATGGCTACACCTTC.

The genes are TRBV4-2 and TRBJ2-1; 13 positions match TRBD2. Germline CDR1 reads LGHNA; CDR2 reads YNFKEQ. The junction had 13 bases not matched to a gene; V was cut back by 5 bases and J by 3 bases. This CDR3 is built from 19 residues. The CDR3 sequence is CASSKGLAGAREVYNEQFF. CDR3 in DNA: TGTGCCAGCAGCAAAGGACTAGCGGGAGCTCGGGAAGTCTACAATGAGCAGTTCTTC.

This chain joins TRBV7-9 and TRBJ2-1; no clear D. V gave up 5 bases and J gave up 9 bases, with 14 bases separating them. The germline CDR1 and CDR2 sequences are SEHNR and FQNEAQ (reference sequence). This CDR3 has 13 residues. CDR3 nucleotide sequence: TGTGCCAGCAGCAGCGTCGCGCGCGGTGAGCAGTTCTTC. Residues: CASSSVARGEQFF.

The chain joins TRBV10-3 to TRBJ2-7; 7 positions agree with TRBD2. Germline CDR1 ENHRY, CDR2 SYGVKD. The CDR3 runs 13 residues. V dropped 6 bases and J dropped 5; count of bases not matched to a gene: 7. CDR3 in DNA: TGTGCCATCAGCGCCGCGGGGGTCCACGAGCAGTACTTC. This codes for CAISAAGVHEQYF.

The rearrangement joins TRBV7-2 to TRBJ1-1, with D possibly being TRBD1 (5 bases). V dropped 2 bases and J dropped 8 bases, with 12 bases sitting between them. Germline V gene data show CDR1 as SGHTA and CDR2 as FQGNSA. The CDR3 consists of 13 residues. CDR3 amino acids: CASSLRLRAEAFF. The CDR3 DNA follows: TGTGCCAGCAGCTTAAGGCTCAGGGCAGAAGCTTTCTTT. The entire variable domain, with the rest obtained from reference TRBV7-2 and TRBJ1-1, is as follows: GAGVSQSPSNKVTEKGKDVELRCDPISGHTALYWYRQSLGQGLEFLIYFQGNSAPDKSGLPSDRFSAERTGGSVSTLTIQRTQQEDSAVYLCASSLRLRAEAFFGQGTRLTVV.

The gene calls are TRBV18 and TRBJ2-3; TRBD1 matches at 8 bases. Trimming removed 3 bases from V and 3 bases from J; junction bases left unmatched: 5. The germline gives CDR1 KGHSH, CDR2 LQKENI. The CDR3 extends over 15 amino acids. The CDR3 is CASSPGTGLTDTQYF. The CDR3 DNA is TGTGCCAGCTCACCCGGGACAGGTCTAACAGATACGCAGTATTTT.

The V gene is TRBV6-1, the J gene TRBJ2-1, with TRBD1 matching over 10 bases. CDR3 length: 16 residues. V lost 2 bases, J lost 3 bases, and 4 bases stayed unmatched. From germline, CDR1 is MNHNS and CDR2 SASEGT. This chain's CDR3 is CASSELGQGIYNEQFF. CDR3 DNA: TGTGCCAGCAGTGAACTGGGACAGGGGATCTACAATGAGCAGTTCTTC.

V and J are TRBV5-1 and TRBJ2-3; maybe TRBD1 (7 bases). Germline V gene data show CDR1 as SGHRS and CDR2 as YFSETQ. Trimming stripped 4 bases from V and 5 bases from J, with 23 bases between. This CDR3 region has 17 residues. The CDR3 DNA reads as TGCGCCAGCAGCAGCTTTGCCCAGGGGGGCCTCGGAGATACGCAGTATTTT. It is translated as CASSSFAQGGLGDTQYF.

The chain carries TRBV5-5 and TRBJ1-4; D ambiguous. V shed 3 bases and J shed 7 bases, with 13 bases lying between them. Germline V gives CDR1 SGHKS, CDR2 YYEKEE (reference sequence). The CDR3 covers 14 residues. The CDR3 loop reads CASSSNSVGEKLFF. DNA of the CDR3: TGTGCCAGCAGCTCGAACAGTGTTGGTGAAAAACTGTTTTTT.

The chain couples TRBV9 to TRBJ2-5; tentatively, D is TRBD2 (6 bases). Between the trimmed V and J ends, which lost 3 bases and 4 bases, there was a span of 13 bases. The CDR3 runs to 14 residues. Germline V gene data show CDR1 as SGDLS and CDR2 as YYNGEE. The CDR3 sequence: CASSERAGGETQYF. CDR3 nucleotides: TGTGCCAGCAGCGAAAGAGCGGGTGGAGAGACCCAGTACTTC. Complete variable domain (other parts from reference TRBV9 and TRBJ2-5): DSGVTQTPKHLITATGQRVTLRCSPRSGDLSVYWYQQSLDQGLQFLIQYYNGEERAKGNILERFSAQQFPDLHSELNLSSLELGDSALYFCASSERAGGETQYFGPGTRLLVL.

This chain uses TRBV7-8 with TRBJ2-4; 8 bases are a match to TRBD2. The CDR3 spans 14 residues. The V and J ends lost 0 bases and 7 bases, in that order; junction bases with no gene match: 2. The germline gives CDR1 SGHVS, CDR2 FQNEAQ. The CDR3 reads CASSLAGLENIQYF. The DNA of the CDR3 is TGTGCCAGCAGCTTAGCGGGACTAGAGAACATTCAGTACTTC.